One sample yielded the 12 T cell receptor beta chains listed below, sequenced in a study of cytomegalovirus exposure and HLA in healthy donors. The PCR employed 60 Vbeta primers together with 13 Jbeta primers. TCRdb's table, derived via immunoSEQ multiplex PCR, lists solely in-frame clones and lacks some. The top ten clones hold roughly 10% of a sample with approximately 150,000 clones, over 70% of them seen once. Sequences were obtained from PBMCs. The origin of the receptors is a man aged 18 to 29 in good health and CMV-seropositive.

Here the CDR3 DNA reads TGTGCCAGTAGTCCACAGGGTGGGGACAGGGGAATGTACGAGCAGTACTTC. Translation gives CASSPQGGDRGMYEQYF. The chain recombines TRBV19 with TRBJ2-7; 10 bases are a match to TRBD1. The CDR3 has 17 amino acids. Per the germline V gene, CDR1 is LNHDA and CDR2 is SQIVND (reference sequence). V lost 5 bases, J lost 4 bases, and 14 bases stayed unmatched.

This rearrangement joins TRBV5-6 to TRBJ2-7, with 11 bases lining up with TRBD1. The CDR3 extends over 16 amino acids. The V gene end was trimmed by 3 bases and the J gene end by 7 bases; junction bases not matched to a gene: 12. Germline V gives CDR1 SGHDT, CDR2 YYEEEE. The CDR3, as DNA: TGTGCCAGCAGCTGGGGGTGGGGACAGGGGGGGAGGGAGCAGTACTTC. Protein: CASSWGWGQGGREQYF.

V and J are TRBV7-2 and TRBJ2-7, with TRBD2 matching over 10 bases. The germline V gene encodes CDR1 SGHTA and CDR2 FQGNSA. This CDR3 spans 14 amino acids. The ends lost 5 bases at V and 5 bases at J; junction bases unmatched: 6. As DNA, the CDR3 is TGTGCCAGCAGCCCTAGCGGGAGTTATCACGAGCAGTACTTC. Translation gives CASSPSGSYHEQYF.

The chain combines TRBV4-1 with TRBJ1-2; 8 bases map to TRBD1. V was clipped by 0 bases and J by 4 bases; unmatched bases: 10. This CDR3 has 17 residues. Germline V gene sequence: CDR1 MGHRA, CDR2 YSYEKL. CDR3 in DNA: TGCGCCAGCAGCCAAGATAAGCAGGGGGCATTGGGCTATGGCTACACCTTC. Translated, it gives CASSQDKQGALGYGYTF.

V usage is TRBV27 and J usage is TRBJ2-1; 9 bases line up with TRBD2. This CDR3 spans 16 amino acids. Trimming at V came to 1 base and at J to 5 bases, leaving 6 bases not matched to a gene. Germline CDR1 MNHEY, CDR2 SMNVEV (reference sequence). The CDR3 reads CASSLLAGGKNNEQFF. The CDR3, as DNA: TGTGCCAGCAGTTTATTGGCGGGGGGGAAAAACAATGAGCAGTTCTTC.

To note about this clone: This CDR3 is also generated by other DNA sequences in the sample. This sequence joins TRBV5-5 and TRBJ1-2; tentatively, D is TRBD1 (6 bases). This CDR3 spans 13 amino acids. Germline values: CDR1 SGHKS, CDR2 YYEKEE (reference sequence). V lost 4 bases and J 4 bases, leaving 11 bases between the germline ends. This CDR3 is CASSAQGLYGYTF. For the CDR3, the DNA is TGTGCCAGCAGCGCACAGGGCCTCTATGGCTACACCTTC.

In this sample, this clone turned up once. The chain recombines TRBV25-1 with TRBJ2-1; D unresolved. Germline CDR1 and CDR2: MGHDK and SYGVNS. The CDR3 has 11 amino acids. V was shortened by 7 bases and J by 6 bases, with 7 bases between the two germline ends. The CDR3 coding sequence is TGTGCCAGCAACGGAGTCAATGAGCAGTTCTTC. It yields the protein CASNGVNEQFF.

This clone was counted between two and nine times. This chain joins TRBV29-1 and TRBJ2-2; no clear D gene. Between the trimmed V and J ends, which lost 7 bases and 8 bases, there was a span of 11 bases. CDR3 length equals 11 residues. Germline values: CDR1 SQVTM, CDR2 ANQGSEA. The CDR3 reads CSGGPAGELFF. CDR3 coding DNA: TGCAGCGGTGGGCCGGCGGGGGAGCTGTTTTTT.

Of note for this clone: The sample holds other DNA sequences that translate to the same CDR3. The chain recombines TRBV4-1 with TRBJ2-1, with D maybe TRBD2 (5 bases). Germline V gene sequence: CDR1 MGHRA, CDR2 YSYEKL. The CDR3 is 17 residues long. The V end lost 4 bases, the J end lost 1 base, and 17 bases lay between the germline ends. The CDR3 spells CASSPRSLDLSYNEQFF. For the CDR3, the DNA is TGCGCCAGCAGCCCAAGATCCCTGGACTTATCCTACAATGAGCAGTTCTTC.

The rearrangement uses TRBV4-1 and TRBJ1-2, with D hard to call. Germline-derived CDR1 and CDR2 are MGHRA and YSYEKL. The CDR3 is 15 residues long. The V gene lost 4 bases and the J gene lost 4 bases, with 16 bases spanning the gap. As DNA, the CDR3 is TGCGCCAGCAGCCTCCGAGACGGCGGTGTCTATGGCTACACCTTC. Encoded protein: CASSLRDGGVYGYTF.

V gene TRBV5-1 combines with J gene TRBJ2-7, with 7 bases that match TRBD1. This CDR3 is 13 amino acids long. Trimming cost V 4 bases and J 4 bases; bases outside gene matches: 5. CDR1 is SGHRS, CDR2 YFSETQ, per germline. Written as DNA, the CDR3 is TGCGCCAGCAGCACCGGACAGGAGTACGAGCAGTACTTC. Translating gives CASSTGQEYEQYF. Using reference TRBV5-1 and TRBJ2-7 for the parts outside the CDR3, the full variable domain is KAGVTQTPRYLIKTRGQQVTLSCSPISGHRSVSWYQQTPGQGLQFLFEYFSETQRNKGNFPGRFSGRQFSNSRSEMNVSTLELGDSALYLCASSTGQEYEQYFGPGTRLTVT.

This chain joins TRBV9 and TRBJ2-2; 7 bases fit TRBD2. Germline assignment: CDR1 SGDLS and CDR2 YYNGEE. The CDR3 contains 16 residues. Trimming took 0 bases from V and 3 from J; bases not matched to a gene: 5. The CDR3 bases are TGTGCCAGCAGCGTAGGTTCGGGGGGTGACACCGGGGAGCTGTTTTTT. Protein: CASSVGSGGDTGELFF.